This record concerns one T cell receptor beta chain sequence. The length of the CDR3 is 14 residues. Deletions cut 0 bases from V and 5 bases from J, with 10 bases between. In germline, CDR1 is LGHNA, CDR2 YNFKEQ. The sample originates from a study of blood T cell repertoires in COVID-19. Using immunoSEQ multiplex PCR, the repertoire was profiled, and TCRdb retains in-frame clones only, with some absent. The sample holds tens of thousands of clones, roughly 82% seen once. The J gene is TRBJ2-5, the V gene TRBV4-2; D might be TRBD2 (5 bases). Material for sequencing was peripheral blood. The clonotype was recovered from a human donor in a cohort sampled during active COVID-19. The CDR3 protein is CASSQESDYETQYF. DNA for the CDR3: TGTGCCAGCAGCCAAGAAAGTGACTATGAGACCCAGTACTTC.